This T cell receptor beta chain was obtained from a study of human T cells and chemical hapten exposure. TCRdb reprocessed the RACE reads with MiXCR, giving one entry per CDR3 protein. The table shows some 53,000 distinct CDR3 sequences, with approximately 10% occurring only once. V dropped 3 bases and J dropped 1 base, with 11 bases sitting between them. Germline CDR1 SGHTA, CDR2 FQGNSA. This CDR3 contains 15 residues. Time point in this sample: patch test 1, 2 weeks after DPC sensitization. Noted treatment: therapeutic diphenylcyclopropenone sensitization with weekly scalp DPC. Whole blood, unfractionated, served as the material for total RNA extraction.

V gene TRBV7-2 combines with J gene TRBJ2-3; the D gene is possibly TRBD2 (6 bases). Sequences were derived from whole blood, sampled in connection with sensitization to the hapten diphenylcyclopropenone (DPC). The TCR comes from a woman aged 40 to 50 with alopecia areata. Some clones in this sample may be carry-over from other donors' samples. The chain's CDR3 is CASSFRGFGTDTQYF. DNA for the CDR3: TGTGCCAGCAGCTTTCGGGGGTTCGGCACAGATACGCAGTATTTT.